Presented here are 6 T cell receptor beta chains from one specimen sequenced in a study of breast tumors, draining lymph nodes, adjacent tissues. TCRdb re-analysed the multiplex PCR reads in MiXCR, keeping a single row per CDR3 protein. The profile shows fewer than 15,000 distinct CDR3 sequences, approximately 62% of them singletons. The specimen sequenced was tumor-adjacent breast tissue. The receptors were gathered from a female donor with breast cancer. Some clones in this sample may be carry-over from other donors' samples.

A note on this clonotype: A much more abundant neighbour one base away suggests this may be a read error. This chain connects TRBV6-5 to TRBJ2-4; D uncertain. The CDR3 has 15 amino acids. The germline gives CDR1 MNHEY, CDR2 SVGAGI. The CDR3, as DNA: TGTGCCAGCAGTTTCCATCCATCGGCCAAAAACACTCAGTACTTC. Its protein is CASSFHPSAKNTQYF.

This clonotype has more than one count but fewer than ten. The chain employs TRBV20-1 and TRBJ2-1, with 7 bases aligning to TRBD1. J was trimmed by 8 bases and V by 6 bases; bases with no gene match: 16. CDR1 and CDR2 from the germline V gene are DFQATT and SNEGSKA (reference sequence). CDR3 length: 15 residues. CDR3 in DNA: TGCAGTGCCCTAGCCCGGGACAGTCACTTTCATGAGCAGTTCTTC. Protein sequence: CSALARDSHFHEQFF.

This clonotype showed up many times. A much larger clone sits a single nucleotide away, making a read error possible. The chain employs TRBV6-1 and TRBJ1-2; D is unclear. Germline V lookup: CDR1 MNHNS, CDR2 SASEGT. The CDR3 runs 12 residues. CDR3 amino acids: CASSQATIGYTF. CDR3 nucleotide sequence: TGTGCCAGCAGTCAAGCGACTATTGGCTACACCTTC.

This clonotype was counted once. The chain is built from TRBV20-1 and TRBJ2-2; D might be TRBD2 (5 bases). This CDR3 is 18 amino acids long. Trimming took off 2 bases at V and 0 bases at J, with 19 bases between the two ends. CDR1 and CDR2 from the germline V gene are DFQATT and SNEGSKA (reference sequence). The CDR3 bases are TGCAGTGCTAGACGGTTGTCAGACCCCGGGGCGAACACCGGGGAGCTGTTTTTT. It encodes CSARRLSDPGANTGELFF.

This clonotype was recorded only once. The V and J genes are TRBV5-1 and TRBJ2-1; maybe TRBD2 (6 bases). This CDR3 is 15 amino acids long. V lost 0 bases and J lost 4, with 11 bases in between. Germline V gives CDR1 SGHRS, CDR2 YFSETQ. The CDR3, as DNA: TGCGCCAGCAGCTTGGAAATAGCGGTGTACAATGAGCAGTTCTTC. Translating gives CASSLEIAVYNEQFF.

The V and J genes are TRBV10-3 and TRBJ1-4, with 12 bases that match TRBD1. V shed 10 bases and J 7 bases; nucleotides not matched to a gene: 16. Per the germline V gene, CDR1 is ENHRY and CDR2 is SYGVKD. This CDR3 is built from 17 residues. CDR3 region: CATKSNPGQGAREKLFF. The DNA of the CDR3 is TGTGCCACCAAGAGTAATCCGGGACAGGGGGCGCGTGAAAAACTGTTTTTT.